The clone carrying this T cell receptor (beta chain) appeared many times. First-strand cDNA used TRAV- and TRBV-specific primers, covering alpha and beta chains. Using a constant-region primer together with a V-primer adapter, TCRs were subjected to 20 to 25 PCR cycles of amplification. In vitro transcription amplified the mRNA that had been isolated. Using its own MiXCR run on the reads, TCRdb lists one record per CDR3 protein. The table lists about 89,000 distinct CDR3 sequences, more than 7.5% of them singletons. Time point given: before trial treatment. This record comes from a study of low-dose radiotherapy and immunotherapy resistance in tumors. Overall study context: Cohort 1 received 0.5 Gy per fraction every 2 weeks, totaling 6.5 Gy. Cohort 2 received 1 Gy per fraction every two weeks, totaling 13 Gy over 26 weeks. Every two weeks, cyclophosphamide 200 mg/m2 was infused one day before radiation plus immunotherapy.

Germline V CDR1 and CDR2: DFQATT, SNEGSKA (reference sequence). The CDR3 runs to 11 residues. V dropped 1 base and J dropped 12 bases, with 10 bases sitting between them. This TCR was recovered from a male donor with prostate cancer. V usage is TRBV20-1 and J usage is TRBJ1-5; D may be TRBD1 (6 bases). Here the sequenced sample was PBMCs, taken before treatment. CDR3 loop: CSARVGGLQHF. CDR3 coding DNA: TGCAGTGCTAGAGTAGGGGGACTCCAGCATTTT.